The T cell receptor (beta chain) under discussion was sequenced for a study of T-cell reconstitution after alpha-beta-depleted transplantation in children. V dropped 2 bases and J dropped 2; count of bases not matched to a gene: 5. This CDR3 contains 16 residues. CDR1 is KGHSH and CDR2 is LQKENI in the germline V gene. Unique molecular identifiers featured in how the TCRbeta library was prepared. TCRdb ran MiXCR on the PCR reads and lists one entry per CDR3 protein. The table includes around 370,000 distinct CDR3 sequences, 9% to 12% detected once. The material was PBMCs from the stem cell graft donor, obtained from the stem cell graft. This sequence joins TRBV18 and TRBJ1-1; 10 nucleotides align to TRBD1. This receptor was identified in a human donor who donated a stem cell graft to a child with acute lymphoblastic leukemia. DNA for the CDR3: TGTGCCAGCTCACCAGGGACAGGGGCCCTCAACACTGAAGCTTTCTTT. This encodes CASSPGTGALNTEAFF.